This T cell receptor (beta chain) is drawn from a study of cytomegalovirus exposure and HLA in healthy donors. The V gene's germline CDR1 is SGHNT and CDR2 YENEEA. After removal of 5 bases from V and 7 bases from J, the junction contained 9 bases not matched to a gene. The CDR3 sequence is 15 residues long. The PCR used 60 Vbeta and 13 Jbeta primers. Repertoires were generated with immunoSEQ multiplex PCR, while TCRdb's copy carries only in-frame clones and drops some. This sample has more than 150,000 clones; about 80% occur once, and the top ten carry under 0.85%. This sequence originates from a boy between 10 and 17 years old in good health and CMV-seronegative. Input material: PBMCs. This rearrangement joins TRBV11-3 to TRBJ2-1, with 9 bases matching TRBD1. In nucleotides, the CDR3 is TGTGCCAGCAGCCGACACCCGGGACAGGGAAATGAGCAGTTCTTC. This gives the protein CASSRHPGQGNEQFF.